The present entry profiles one T cell receptor beta chain with its context. Its antigen is not identified. It was with random hexamers that 0.5 to 1 ug RNA was reverse transcribed. A multiplex approach, immunoSEQ multiplex PCR, amplified TCR beta CDR3 across 54 Vbeta and 13 Jbeta. TCRdb passed the immunoSEQ multiplex PCR reads through MiXCR, listing each CDR3 protein once. The data show 100,000 to 150,000 distinct CDR3 sequences, about 93% seen once. Sequencing of TCR beta was performed on blood CD8+ and CD4+ T cells. Both CD4+ and CD8+ T cells were negatively isolated, and TEMRA cells underwent FACS enrichment. This record belongs to a study of CD8 T cells in Susac syndrome. Trimming took 6 bases from V and 1 from J, leaving 9 bases between them. This CDR3 spans 13 amino acids. From germline, CDR1 is MNHEY and CDR2 SVGEGT. Study-wide findings and caveats: The relatively small number of individuals in the TCR sequencing and HLA analysis was acknowledged by the study.

This TCR came from a human donor in good health. Sequencing was carried out using CD4+ T cells from PBMCs. The chain carries TRBV6-2 or TRBV6-3 and TRBJ1-1; D gene uncertain. The CDR3 sequence is CASRNTGNTEAFF. CDR3 DNA sequence: TGTGCCAGCAGAAATACCGGGAACACTGAAGCTTTCTTT.